This T cell receptor beta chain was profiled in a study of vaccination and CD4 T cells after COVID-19. Study overall: Post-vaccination specimens were collected at a median of roughly 65 days following dose two (range 14 to 241).

An Oncomine TCR Beta short-read assay was used to sequence the DNA from cultured CD4+ T cells. TCRdb re-derived calls from the PCR reads in MiXCR, one entry per CDR3 protein. This table has 20,000 or so distinct CDR3 sequences, approximately 32% appearing once. Stated treatment: roughly 11-day PBMC culture with coronavirus spike peptide pools or control peptides (ViraFEST assay). This CDR3 is built from 18 residues. Trimming took 4 bases from V and 3 from J; bases not matched to a gene: 12. CDR1 is LNHDA, CDR2 SQIVND, per germline (reference sequence). A few counts support this clonotype. Antigen specificity is unknown.

Sequencing used cultured CD4+ T cells from blood. This chain joins TRBV19 and TRBJ2-7; 13 nucleotides line up with TRBD2. The sequence was obtained from a human donor with COVID-19. The CDR3 reads CASSTEYGTSGALYEQYF. CDR3 DNA: TGTGCCAGTAGTACAGAATACGGGACTAGCGGGGCTCTCTACGAGCAGTACTTC.